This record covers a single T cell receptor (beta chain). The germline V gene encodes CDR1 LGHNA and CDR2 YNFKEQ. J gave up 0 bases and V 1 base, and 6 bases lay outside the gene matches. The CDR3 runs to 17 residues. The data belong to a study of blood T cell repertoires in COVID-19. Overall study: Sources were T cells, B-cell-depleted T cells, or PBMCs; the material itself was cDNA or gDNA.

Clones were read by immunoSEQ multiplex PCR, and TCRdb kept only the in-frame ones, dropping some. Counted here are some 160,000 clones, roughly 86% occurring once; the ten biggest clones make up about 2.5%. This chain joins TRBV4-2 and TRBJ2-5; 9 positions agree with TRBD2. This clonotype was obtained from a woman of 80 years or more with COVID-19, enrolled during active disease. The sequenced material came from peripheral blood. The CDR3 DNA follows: TGTGCCAGCAGCCAAGTGAGCGGGGGGCCGTACCAAGAGACCCAGTACTTC. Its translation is CASSQVSGGPYQETQYF.